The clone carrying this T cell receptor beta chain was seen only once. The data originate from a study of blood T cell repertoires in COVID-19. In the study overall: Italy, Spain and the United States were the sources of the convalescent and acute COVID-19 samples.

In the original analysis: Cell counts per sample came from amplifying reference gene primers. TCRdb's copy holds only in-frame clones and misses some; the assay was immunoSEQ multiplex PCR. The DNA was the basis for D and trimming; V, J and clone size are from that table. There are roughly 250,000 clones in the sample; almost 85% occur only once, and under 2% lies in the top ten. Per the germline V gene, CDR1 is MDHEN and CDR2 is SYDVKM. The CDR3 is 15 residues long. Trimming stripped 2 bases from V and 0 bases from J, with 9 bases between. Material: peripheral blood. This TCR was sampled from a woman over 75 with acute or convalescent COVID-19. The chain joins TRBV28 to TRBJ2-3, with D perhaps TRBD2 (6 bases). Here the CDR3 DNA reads TGTGCCAGCAGTTTACCGGGACTGAGCACAGATACGCAGTATTTT. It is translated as CASSLPGLSTDTQYF.